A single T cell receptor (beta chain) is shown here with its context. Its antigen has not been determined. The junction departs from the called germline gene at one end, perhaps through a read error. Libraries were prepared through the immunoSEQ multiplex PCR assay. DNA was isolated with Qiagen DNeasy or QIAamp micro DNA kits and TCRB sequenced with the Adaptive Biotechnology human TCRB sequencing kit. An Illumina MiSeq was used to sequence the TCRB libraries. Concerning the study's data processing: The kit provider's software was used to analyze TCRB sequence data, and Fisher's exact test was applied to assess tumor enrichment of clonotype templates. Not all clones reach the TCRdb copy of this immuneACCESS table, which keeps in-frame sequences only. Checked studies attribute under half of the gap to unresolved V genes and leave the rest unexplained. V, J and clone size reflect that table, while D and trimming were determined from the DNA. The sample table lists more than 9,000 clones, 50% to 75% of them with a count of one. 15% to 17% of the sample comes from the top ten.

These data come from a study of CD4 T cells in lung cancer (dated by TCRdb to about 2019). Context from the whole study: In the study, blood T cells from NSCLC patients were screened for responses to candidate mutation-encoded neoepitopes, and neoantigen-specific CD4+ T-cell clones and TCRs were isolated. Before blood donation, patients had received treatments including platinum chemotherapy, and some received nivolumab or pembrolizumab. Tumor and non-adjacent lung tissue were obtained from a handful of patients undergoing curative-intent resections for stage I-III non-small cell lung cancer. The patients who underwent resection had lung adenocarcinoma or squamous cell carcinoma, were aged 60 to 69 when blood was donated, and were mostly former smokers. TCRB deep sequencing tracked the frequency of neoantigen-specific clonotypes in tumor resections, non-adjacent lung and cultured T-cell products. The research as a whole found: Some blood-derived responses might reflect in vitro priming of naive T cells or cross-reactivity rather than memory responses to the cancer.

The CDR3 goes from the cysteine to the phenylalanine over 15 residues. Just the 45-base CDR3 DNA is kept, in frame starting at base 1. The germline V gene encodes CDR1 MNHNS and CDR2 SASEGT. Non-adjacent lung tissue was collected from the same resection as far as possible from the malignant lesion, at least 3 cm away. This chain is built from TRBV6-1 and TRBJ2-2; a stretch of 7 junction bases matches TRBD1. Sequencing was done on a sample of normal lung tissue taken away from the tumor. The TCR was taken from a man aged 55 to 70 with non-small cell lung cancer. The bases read TGTGCCATCAGTGAGTCAGCAGGGGGCACCGGGGAGCTGTTTTTT. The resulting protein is CAISESAGGTGELFF.